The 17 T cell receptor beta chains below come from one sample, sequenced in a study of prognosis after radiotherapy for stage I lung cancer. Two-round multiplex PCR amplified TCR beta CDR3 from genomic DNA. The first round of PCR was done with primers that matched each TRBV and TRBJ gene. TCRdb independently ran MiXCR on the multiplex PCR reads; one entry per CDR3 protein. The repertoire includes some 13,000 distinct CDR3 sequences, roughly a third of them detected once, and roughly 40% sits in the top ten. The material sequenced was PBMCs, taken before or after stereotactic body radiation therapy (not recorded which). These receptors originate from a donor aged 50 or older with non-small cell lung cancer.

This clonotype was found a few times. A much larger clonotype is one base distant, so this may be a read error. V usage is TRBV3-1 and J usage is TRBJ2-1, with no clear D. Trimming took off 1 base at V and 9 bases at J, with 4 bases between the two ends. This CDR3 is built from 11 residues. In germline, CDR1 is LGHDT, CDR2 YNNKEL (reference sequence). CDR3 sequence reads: CASSQVCEQFF. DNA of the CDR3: TGTGCCAGCAGCCAAGTGTGTGAGCAGTTCTTC.

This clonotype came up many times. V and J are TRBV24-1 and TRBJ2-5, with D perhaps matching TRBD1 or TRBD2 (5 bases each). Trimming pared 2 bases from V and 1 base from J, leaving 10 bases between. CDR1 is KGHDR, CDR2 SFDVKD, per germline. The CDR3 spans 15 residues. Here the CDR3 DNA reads TGTGCCACCAGTGATTCCCTGAGGGGCCAAGAGACCCAGTACTTC. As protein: CATSDSLRGQETQYF.

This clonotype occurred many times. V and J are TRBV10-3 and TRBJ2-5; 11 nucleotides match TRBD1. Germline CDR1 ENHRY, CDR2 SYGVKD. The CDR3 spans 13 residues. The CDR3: CSTGTGGGETQYF. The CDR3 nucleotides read TGTAGTACCGGGACAGGGGGGGGAGAGACCCAGTACTTC.

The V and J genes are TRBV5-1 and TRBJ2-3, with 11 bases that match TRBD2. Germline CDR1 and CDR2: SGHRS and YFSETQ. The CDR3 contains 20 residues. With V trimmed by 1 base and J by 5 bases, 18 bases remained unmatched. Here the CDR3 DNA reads TGCGCCAGCAGCTTGAGGTTGTCTAGCGGGAGGTCCACGATGGGAGATACGCAGTATTTT. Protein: CASSLRLSSGRSTMGDTQYF. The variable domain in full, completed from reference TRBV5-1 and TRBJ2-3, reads KAGVTQTPRYLIKTRGQQVTLSCSPISGHRSVSWYQQTPGQGLQFLFEYFSETQRNKGNFPGRFSGRQFSNSRSEMNVSTLELGDSALYLCASSLRLSSGRSTMGDTQYFGPGTRLTVL.

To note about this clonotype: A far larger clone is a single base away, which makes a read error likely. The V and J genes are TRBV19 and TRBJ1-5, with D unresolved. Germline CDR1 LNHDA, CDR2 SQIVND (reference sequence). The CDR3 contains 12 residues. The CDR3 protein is CDSSLLVQPQHF. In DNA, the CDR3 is TGTGACAGCAGTTTACTGGTCCAGCCCCAGCATTTT.

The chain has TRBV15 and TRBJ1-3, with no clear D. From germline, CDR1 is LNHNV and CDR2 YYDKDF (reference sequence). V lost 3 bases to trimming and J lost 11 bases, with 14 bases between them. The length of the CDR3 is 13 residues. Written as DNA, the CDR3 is TGTGCCACCAGCAGGGTACCCCACACTCCCATATATTTT. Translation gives CATSRVPHTPIYF.

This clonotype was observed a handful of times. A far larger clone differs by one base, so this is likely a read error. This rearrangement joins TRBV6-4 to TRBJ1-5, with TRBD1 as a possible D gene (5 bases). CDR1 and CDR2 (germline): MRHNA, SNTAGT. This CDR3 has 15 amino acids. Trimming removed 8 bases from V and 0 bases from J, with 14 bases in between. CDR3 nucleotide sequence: TGTGCCAGCGGCGGGGCCTTCGATAGCAATCAGCCCCAGCATTTT. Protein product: CASGGAFDSNQPQHF.

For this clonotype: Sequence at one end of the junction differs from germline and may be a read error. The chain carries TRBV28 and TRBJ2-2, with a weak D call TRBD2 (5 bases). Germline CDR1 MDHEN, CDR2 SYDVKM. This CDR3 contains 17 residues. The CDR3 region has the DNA TGTGCCAGCAGTTCAATGGTCAGATACACGAACACCGGGGATCTGTTTTTT. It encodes CASSSMVRYTNTGDLFF. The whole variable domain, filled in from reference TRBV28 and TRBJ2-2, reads DVKVTQSSRYLVKRTGEKVFLECVQDMDHENMFWYRQDPGLGLRLIYFSYDVKMKEKGDIPEGYSVSREKKERFSLILESASTNQTSMYLCASSSMVRYTNTGDLFFGEGSRLTVL.

The CDR3 protein is CASSSKGQGLVSYNEQFF. The DNA for the CDR3 is TGTGCCAGCAGCTCGAAGGGACAGGGTCTCGTTTCCTACAATGAGCAGTTCTTC. The chain recombines TRBV11-2 with TRBJ2-1, with 9 bases identical to TRBD1. The CDR3 is 18 residues long. After removal of 4 bases from V and 1 base from J, the junction contained 11 bases not matched to a gene. Germline assignment: CDR1 SGHAT and CDR2 FQNNGV.

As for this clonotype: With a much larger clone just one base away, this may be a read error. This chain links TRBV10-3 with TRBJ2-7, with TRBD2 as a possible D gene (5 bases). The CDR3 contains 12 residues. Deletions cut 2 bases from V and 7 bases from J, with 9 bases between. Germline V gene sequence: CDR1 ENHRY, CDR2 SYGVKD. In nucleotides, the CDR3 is TGTGCCATCAGTGAGCACGGGGAAGAGCAGTACTTC. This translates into CAISEHGEEQYF.

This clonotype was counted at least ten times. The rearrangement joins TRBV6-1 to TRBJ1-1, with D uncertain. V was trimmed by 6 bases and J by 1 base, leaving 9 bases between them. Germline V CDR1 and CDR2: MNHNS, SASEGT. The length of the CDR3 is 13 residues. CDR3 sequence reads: CASRARPNTEAFF. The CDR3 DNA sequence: TGTGCCAGCAGGGCCAGGCCGAACACTGAAGCTTTCTTT.

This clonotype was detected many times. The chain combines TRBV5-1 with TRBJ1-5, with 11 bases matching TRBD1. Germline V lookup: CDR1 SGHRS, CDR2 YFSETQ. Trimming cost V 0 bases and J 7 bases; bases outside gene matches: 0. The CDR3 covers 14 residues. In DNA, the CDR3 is TGCGCCAGCAGCTTGGGGACAGGGGGCCAGCCCCAGCATTTT. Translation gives CASSLGTGGQPQHF.

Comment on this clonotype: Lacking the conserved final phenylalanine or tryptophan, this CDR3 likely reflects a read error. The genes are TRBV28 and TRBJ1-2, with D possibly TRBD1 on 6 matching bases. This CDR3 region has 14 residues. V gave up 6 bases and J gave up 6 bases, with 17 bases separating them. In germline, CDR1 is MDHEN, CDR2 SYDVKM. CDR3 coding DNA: TGTGCCAGCAGCACGGGCAGGGGTGAGGATGGCTACACCTAC. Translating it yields CASSTGRGEDGYTY.

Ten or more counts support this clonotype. CDR3 nucleotide sequence: TGCGCCAGCACGCCGGGACAGATGAACACTGAAGCTTTCTTT. Amino acid sequence: CASTPGQMNTEAFF. V and J are TRBV5-1 and TRBJ1-1; 7 nucleotides align to TRBD1. J lost 0 bases, V lost 6 bases, and 5 bases had no gene match. Germline V gene lookup returns CDR1 SGHRS and CDR2 YFSETQ. The CDR3 consists of 14 residues.

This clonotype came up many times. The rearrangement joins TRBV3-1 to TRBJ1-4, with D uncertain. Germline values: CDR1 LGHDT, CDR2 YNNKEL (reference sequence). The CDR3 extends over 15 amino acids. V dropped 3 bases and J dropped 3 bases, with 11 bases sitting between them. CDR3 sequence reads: CASSHSQVANEKLFF. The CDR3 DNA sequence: TGTGCCAGCAGCCATAGTCAGGTTGCTAATGAAAAACTGTTTTTT.

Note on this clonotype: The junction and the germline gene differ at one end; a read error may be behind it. The CDR3: CASSLHHSSTDTQYF. The CDR3 coding sequence is TGTGCCAGCAGTTTGCACCACTCAAGCACAGATACGCAGTACTTT. The rearrangement uses TRBV28 and TRBJ2-3; D ambiguous. Germline CDR1 and CDR2: MDHEN and SYDVKM. The CDR3 has 15 amino acids. The whole variable domain, filled in from reference TRBV28 and TRBJ2-3, reads DVKVTQSSRYLVKRTGEKVFLECVQDMDHENMFWYRQDPGLGLRLIYFSYDVKMKEKGDIPEGYSVSREKKERFSLILESASTNQTSMYLCASSLHHSSTDTQYFGPGTRLTVL.

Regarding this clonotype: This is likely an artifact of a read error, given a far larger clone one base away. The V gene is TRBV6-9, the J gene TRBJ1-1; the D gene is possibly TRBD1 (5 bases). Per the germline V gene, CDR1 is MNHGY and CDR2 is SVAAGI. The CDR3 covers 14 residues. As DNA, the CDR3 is TGTGCCAGCAGTTACAATGGGGCGAACACTGATGCTTTCTTT. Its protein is CASSYNGANTDAFF.